This T cell receptor beta chain was retrieved from a study of OX40 agonist ivuxolimab in advanced cancers. Study context: Patients were dosed with the agonistic anti-OX40 (CD134) antibody ivuxolimab. Partial responses occurred in Three dose-escalation patients, one with hepatocellular carcinoma and two with cutaneous melanoma.

Produced via immunoSEQ multiplex PCR; TCRdb's table is partial and in-frame only. The table records some 44,000 clones, approximately 80% of them present only once. Germline-derived CDR1 and CDR2 are SGHNT and YENEEA. The junction had 4 bases not matched to a gene; V was cut back by 1 base and J by 4 bases. This CDR3 spans 15 amino acids. V usage is TRBV11-3 and J usage is TRBJ2-1; 7 nucleotides agree with TRBD2. This TCR derives from an adult with an advanced solid tumor such as melanoma, head and neck, liver or kidney cancer. Sequences were derived from CD4+ or CD8+ T cells sorted from blood, sampled in a trial of the OX40 agonist ivuxolimab. CDR3 region: CASSLGGSKYNEQFF. The CDR3 DNA reads TGTGCCAGCAGCTTAGGCGGGAGTAAGTACAATGAGCAGTTCTTC. Supplemented by reference TRBV11-3 and TRBJ2-1, the full variable domain reads EAGVVQSPRYKIIEKKQPVAFWCNPISGHNTLYWYLQNLGQGPELLIRYENEEAVDDSQLPKDRFSAERLKGVDSTLKIQPAELGDSAVYLCASSLGGSKYNEQFFGPGTRLTVL.